This T cell receptor (beta chain) was documented in a study of shared clonotypes between healthy human individuals. At the level of the study: CD8 memory received one plate per donor, CD8 naive two, CD4 memory three and CD4 naive three.

The donor population consisted of healthy HIV-negative adults with no recent acute infections or vaccinations. V lost 4 bases to trimming and J lost 0 bases, with 32 bases between them. CDR1 and CDR2 from the germline V gene are GTSNPN and SVGIG (reference sequence). This CDR3 contains 21 residues. Notes on the study in general: A handful of donors showed sharing of 4.5% to 6% of naive CD4 clonotypes. Although depth was large, rarefaction showed that sequencing of the sorted subsets was incomplete.

Regarding this clone: Its antigen is as yet unknown.

This table comes from immunoSEQ multiplex PCR, and its TCRdb copy is limited to in-frame clones, with some not included. The data show about 2.3 million clones, approximately 93% seen once. The material sequenced was naive CD4+ T cells from PBMCs. As for subset: CD45RA+ positively selected. The chain has TRBV30 and TRBJ2-3, with D possibly TRBD2 on 6 matching bases. The source is a man aged 18 to 29 in good health. Some clones in this sample may be carry-over from other donors' samples. The CDR3: CAWKPPPYWRDGPYSTDTQYF. For the CDR3, the DNA is TGTGCCTGGAAACCCCCCCCGTATTGGCGGGATGGGCCTTATAGCACAGATACGCAGTATTTT. Full variable domain (outside the CDR3, taken from reference TRBV30 and TRBJ2-3): SQTIHQWPATLVQPVGSPLSLECTVEGTSNPNLYWYRQAAGRGLQLLFYSVGIGQISSEVPQNLSASRPQDRQFILSSKKLLLSDSGFYLCAWKPPPYWRDGPYSTDTQYFGPGTRLTVL.